This T cell receptor (beta chain) was captured by sequencing in a study of blood T cell repertoires in COVID-19. Study summary: The samples span acute and convalescent COVID-19 from the United States, Italy and Spain.

Participants, roughly 18 to 100 years old, spanned about 26 US areas. Categorization into cohorts depended on clinical history that participants reported. Using immunoSEQ multiplex PCR, the repertoire was profiled, and TCRdb retains in-frame clones only, with some absent. The sample carries approximately 200,000 clones, about 81% recorded once. The CDR3 sequence is 15 residues long. The ends lost 1 base at V and 6 bases at J; junction bases unmatched: 6. Looked up from germline, CDR1 is MNHEY and CDR2 is SVGAGI. The sequence was collected from a man in his forties who had recovered from COVID-19. The V call is TRBV6-5, the J call TRBJ1-5, with 7 bases identical to TRBD1. The sequenced material came from PBMCs or T cells enriched from blood (not recorded which). The CDR3 protein is CASSYFTGVGQPQHF. The CDR3 nucleotides are TGTGCCAGCAGTTACTTTACAGGGGTTGGTCAGCCCCAGCATTTT.